This T cell receptor beta chain originates from a study of PD-1 blockade in classical Hodgkin lymphoma (dated by TCRdb to 2020 to 2021). Describing the broader study: Nivolumab dosing was 3 mg/kg intravenously every 2 weeks, continuing until either disease progression or unacceptable toxicity. The study used CyTOF and TCR beta sequencing to define a peripheral blood immune signature of response to PD-1 blockade in classical Hodgkin lymphoma.

As to this clone: What this receptor recognizes is not known. No clone much larger than this one lies a single base away; base qualities are absent.

Genomic DNA was extracted with the Qiagen DNeasy kit from unsorted PBMCs and from negatively selected CD4+ and CD8+ fractions. Amplification of TCR beta CDR3 regions was done by immunoSEQ multiplex PCR with primers that anneal to V and J segments. A synthetic immune receptor repertoire was used to minimize amplification bias, and remaining bias was computationally removed after sequencing. The paper's processing steps were these. Custom Python scripts were used to quantify repertoire diversity as the Shannon entropy index. The unsorted, CD4+ and CD8+ repertoires were each analyzed separately, with the exception of combined analyses, where CD4+ and CD8+ sequences were merged in silico. Clonal expansion was defined as a frequency increase of at least 2-fold after treatment compared with C1D1, and clones undetected at baseline were assigned a pseudocount of 0.5. Clones with 0 or 1 copy at C1D1 were defined as singleton clones, while clones with 2 or more copies were defined as non-singleton clones. Clones expanded in unsorted samples were annotated as CD4+, CD8+ or unknown by matching protein sequences in sorted samples from the same patient. Wilcoxon tests on paired samples were used to test diversity changes from C1D1 to C4D1. This is the immuneACCESS table as TCRdb keeps it, with only in-frame sequences that have V and J called. A part of the clones is gone; compared with another copy, unresolved V genes explain less than half, and the rest is unexplained. Clone size and V and J calls were adopted from that table, with D and trimming inferred from the DNA. Recorded for this sample are about 30,000 clones; about two thirds of them occurred a single time. Around 4% of the sample lies in the top ten.

According to the study, the label for this sample's time point signals: cycle 2 day 1 (C2D1) of nivolumab. All trial patients had relapsed after autologous stem cell transplantation, with cohorts A, B and C differing in prior brentuximab vedotin exposure. A total of around 59 patients with relapsed/refractory classical Hodgkin lymphoma made up the trial cohort, and each patient's best overall response was complete response, partial response or progressive disease. In the multi-cohort phase II CheckMate 205 trial, trial patients received single-agent nivolumab. An independent review committee assessed best overall response using the 2007 International Working Group response criteria. Trial PBMCs were collected immediately before nivolumab initiation (C1D1) and during therapy at cycle 2 day 1 and cycle 4 day 1. Peripheral blood was collected in 8 mL Vacutainer Cell Preparation Tubes, from which PBMCs were isolated by centrifugation and then cryopreserved.

The full study reports these points: Lower diversity was observed in patients in whom nivolumab was started less than 1 year after ASCT, and these patients were excluded from later analyses so that confounding by immune reconstitution would be avoided. The study was limited to a single clinical trial cohort, and causes of repertoire differences, possibly disease activity or prior therapy, remained undefined. Baseline TCR diversity was reported to be lower in newly diagnosed patients than in healthy donors, and even lower in relapsed/refractory patients. Among trial patients, those achieving complete response had baseline diversity similar to that of newly diagnosed patients, while diversity was significantly lower in partial responders and progressors. CD4+ but not CD8+ TCR diversity rose significantly by C4D1 (p=0.0027 vs p=0.16), most apparent in complete responders (p=0.02).

The CDR3 has 15 amino acids, counting the end cysteine and phenylalanine. Kept here is only the CDR3 DNA, which spans 45 bases and is read in frame from base 1. Per the germline V gene, KGHSH is the CDR1 and LQKENI is the CDR2. Between the V and J ends, shortened by 2 bases and 5 bases respectively, the junction contains 15 bases. Specimen: peripheral blood mononuclear cells (PBMCs), collected before the second cycle of nivolumab. The sequence was collected from a human donor with classical Hodgkin lymphoma. The rearrangement joined TRBV18 to TRBJ1-1; TRBD1 is a weak D gene call, 6 bases matching. The CDR3 here reads CASSPSVLGATEAFF. The sequence in DNA is TGTGCCAGCTCACCAAGCGTGCTGGGGGCGACTGAAGCTTTCTTT.